These 19 T cell receptor beta chains were sequenced from one sample in a study of shared clonotypes between healthy human individuals. TCRdb's copy holds only in-frame clones and misses some; the assay was immunoSEQ multiplex PCR. The sample has about 2.3 million clones; just under 95% are singletons. The sequenced sample consisted of naive CD4+ T cells from PBMCs. Regarding subset: CD45RA+ positively selected. Source of these receptors: a man younger than 30 in good health. Some clones in this sample may be carry-over from other donors' samples.

The chain is built from TRBV19 and TRBJ2-7, with TRBD1 identical over 10 bases. Unmatched junction bases numbered 7, after V lost 3 bases and J lost 5 bases. This CDR3 is 15 amino acids long. Germline-derived CDR1 and CDR2 are LNHDA and SQIVND (reference sequence). The CDR3 reads CASSIGTGVPHEQYF. Written as DNA, the CDR3 is TGTGCCAGTAGTATCGGGACAGGGGTCCCCCACGAGCAGTACTTC.

V and J are TRBV6-6 and TRBJ2-7, with D tentatively TRBD2 (5 bases). V lost 0 bases and J lost 7, with 10 bases in between. The CDR3 is 13 residues long. Germline CDR1 and CDR2: MNHNY and SVGAGI (reference sequence). CDR3 coding DNA: TGTGCCAGCAGTTACTCGAGGGAGAGAGAGCAGTACTTC. Its protein is CASSYSREREQYF.

The J gene is TRBJ2-5, the V gene TRBV7-2, with no clear D. Deletions cut 3 bases from V and 5 bases from J, with 13 bases between. CDR1 and CDR2 from the germline V gene are SGHTA and FQGNSA. The CDR3 consists of 14 residues. This CDR3 reads CASSFILFWETQYF. The CDR3 nucleotides read TGTGCCAGCAGCTTTATTCTATTTTGGGAGACCCAGTACTTC.

J is TRBJ2-1 and V is TRBV4-3, with D unclear. CDR3 length equals 16 residues. The V gene lost 0 bases and the J gene lost 0 bases, with 9 bases spanning the gap. CDR1 and CDR2 from the germline V gene are LGHNA and YSLEER. CDR3 protein: CASSQDRPNSYNEQFF. The CDR3 DNA is TGCGCCAGCAGCCAAGATCGACCTAACTCCTACAATGAGCAGTTCTTC.

CDR3 coding DNA: TGTGCCAGCTCCCTTCAAGGGGACTTGTGGCCCCAGCATTTT. The encoded protein is CASSLQGDLWPQHF. V usage is TRBV19 and J usage is TRBJ1-5; possible D gene TRBD1, 5 bases. Germline V gene lookup returns CDR1 LNHDA and CDR2 SQIVND (reference sequence). The CDR3 length is 14 residues. Trimming stripped 9 bases from V and 9 bases from J, with 21 bases between.

The V call is TRBV15, the J call TRBJ2-1, with TRBD2 matching 10 bases. The CDR3 length is 15 residues. Trimming removed 4 bases from V and 4 bases from J; junction bases left unmatched: 4. The germline gives CDR1 LNHNV, CDR2 YYDKDF (reference sequence). The CDR3 coding sequence is TGTGCCACCAGCATTACTAGCGGGATTTACAATGAGCAGTTCTTC. It encodes CATSITSGIYNEQFF.

The chain recombines TRBV4-3 with TRBJ2-1, with 9 bases identical to TRBD2. The CDR3 runs to 18 residues. Trimming cost V 2 bases and J 2 bases; bases outside gene matches: 10. The germline V gene encodes CDR1 LGHNA and CDR2 YSLEER. The CDR3 sequence: CASSQTSNSGSTYNEQFF. The CDR3 nucleotides are TGCGCCAGCAGCCAAACTAGTAATAGCGGGAGTACCTACAATGAGCAGTTCTTC.

This clone was counted a few times. The V call is TRBV30, the J call TRBJ1-1; no reliable D call. Germline V CDR1 and CDR2: GTSNPN, SVGIG (reference sequence). The germline V and J ends were trimmed by 3 bases and 1 base, with 9 bases remaining between them. The CDR3 has 13 residues. In DNA, the CDR3 is TGTGCCTGGAGCCTCTCGACGAACACTGAAGCTTTCTTT. This translates into CAWSLSTNTEAFF.

This rearrangement joins TRBV5-4 to TRBJ2-3; D gene ambiguous. The CDR3 sequence is 16 residues long. Per germline, CDR1 SGHNT and CDR2 YYREEE (reference sequence). V lost 4 bases and J lost 0, with 15 bases in between. In DNA form, the CDR3 reads TGTGCCAGCAGCCACTCCCAGTTGTGGAGCACAGATACGCAGTATTTT. Protein sequence: CASSHSQLWSTDTQYF.

This clone was detected once. The chain uses TRBV7-2 and TRBJ1-5; D remains ambiguous. The V end was cut by 3 bases, the J end by 9 bases, with 15 bases between. The CDR3 spans 14 residues. CDR1 SGHTA and CDR2 FQGNSA come from the germline V gene. The CDR3 bases are TGTGCCAGCAGCTTTACTCTGGTGGGTGGGCCCCAGCATTTT. It codes for CASSFTLVGGPQHF.

This chain joins TRBV19 and TRBJ2-1, with 7 bases identical to TRBD1. In germline, CDR1 is LNHDA, CDR2 SQIVND (reference sequence). J gave up 1 base and V 5 bases, and 8 bases lay outside the gene matches. There are 16 residues in the CDR3. For the CDR3, the DNA is TGTGCCAGTAGTGGTCGACAGGGAATATCCTACAATGAGCAGTTCTTC. Translated, it gives CASSGRQGISYNEQFF.

With regard to this clone: The same CDR3 arises from other DNA sequences in this sample as well. The genes are TRBV11-2 and TRBJ2-7; D is undetermined. V was clipped by 5 bases and J by 5 bases, with 16 bases between them. Germline assignment: CDR1 SGHAT and CDR2 FQNNGV. The CDR3 has 14 amino acids. CDR3 bases: TGTGCCAGCAGCCCCCGCAGTACCTCGAACGAGCAGTACTTC. It codes for CASSPRSTSNEQYF.

The chain has TRBV18 and TRBJ2-1; 10 bases are shared with TRBD1. CDR3 length: 14 amino acids. The V and J ends lost 5 bases and 6 bases, in that order; junction bases with no gene match: 4. The V gene's germline CDR1 is KGHSH and CDR2 LQKENI. The CDR3 protein is CASSRQGASNEQFF. The CDR3 coding sequence is TGTGCCAGCTCAAGACAGGGGGCTTCCAATGAGCAGTTCTTC.

CDR3 residues: CASSLRGTGEETQYF. The CDR3 DNA sequence: TGTGCCAGCAGCTTAAGGGGGACAGGGGAAGAGACCCAGTACTTC. The rearrangement joins TRBV7-2 to TRBJ2-5; TRBD1 matches 10 bases. V was clipped by 2 bases and J by 3 bases; unmatched bases: 3. The CDR3 covers 15 residues. Germline CDR1 reads SGHTA; CDR2 reads FQGNSA.

This chain links TRBV7-9 with TRBJ1-1; D remains ambiguous. The CDR3 is 14 amino acids. With 1 base removed from V and 3 bases from J, the gap between germline ends came to 9 bases. Germline V gene lookup returns CDR1 SEHNR and CDR2 FQNEAQ (reference sequence). The CDR3 region is CASSLDLLYTEAFF. The CDR3 bases are TGTGCCAGCAGCTTAGATCTCCTATACACTGAAGCTTTCTTT. The variable domain in full, completed from reference TRBV7-9 and TRBJ1-1, reads DTGVSQNPRHKITKRGQNVTFRCDPISEHNRLYWYRQTLGQGPEFLTYFQNEAQLEKSRLLSDRFSAERPKGSFSTLEIQRTEQGDSAMYLCASSLDLLYTEAFFGQGTRLTVV.

The rearrangement uses TRBV7-2 and TRBJ1-1; D unresolved. V was pared by 5 bases and J by 3 bases, with 10 bases between. The CDR3 is 13 amino acids. Per germline, CDR1 SGHTA and CDR2 FQGNSA. The CDR3 DNA reads TGTGCCAGCAGCGCGAGGGTGGACACTGAAGCTTTCTTT. Translating gives CASSARVDTEAFF. The full variable domain, rest sourced from reference TRBV7-2 and TRBJ1-1, is GAGVSQSPSNKVTEKGKDVELRCDPISGHTALYWYRQSLGQGLEFLIYFQGNSAPDKSGLPSDRFSAERTGGSVSTLTIQRTQQEDSAVYLCASSARVDTEAFFGQGTRLTVV.

The chain joins TRBV10-3 to TRBJ1-1; 9 bases agree with TRBD1. The V gene end was trimmed by 6 bases and the J gene end by 4 bases; junction bases not matched to a gene: 9. Germline loops: CDR1 ENHRY, CDR2 SYGVKD. This CDR3 has 15 residues. CDR3 DNA sequence: TGTGCCATCAGGCTACAGGGGGCGATCGGCACTGAAGCTTTCTTT. This codes for CAIRLQGAIGTEAFF.

Comment on this clone: The sample holds other DNA sequences that translate to the same CDR3. The chain carries TRBV6-6 and TRBJ2-2, with D maybe TRBD1 (6 bases). V lost 2 bases, J lost 0 bases, and 7 bases lay in between. Germline V gene sequence: CDR1 MNHNY, CDR2 SVGAGI (reference sequence). The length of the CDR3 is 15 residues. The chain's CDR3 is CASSYQGTNTGELFF. The DNA of the CDR3 is TGTGCCAGCAGTTACCAGGGGACGAACACCGGGGAGCTGTTTTTT.

This chain uses TRBV6-5 with TRBJ1-2; possibly TRBD1 for D (6 bases). V was clipped by 0 bases and J by 9 bases, with 17 bases between them. Germline loops: CDR1 MNHEY, CDR2 SVGAGI. CDR3 length: 15 amino acids. CDR3 in amino acids: CASSYSMGAGISYTF. For the CDR3, the DNA is TGTGCCAGCAGTTACTCGATGGGGGCGGGTATAAGCTACACCTTC.